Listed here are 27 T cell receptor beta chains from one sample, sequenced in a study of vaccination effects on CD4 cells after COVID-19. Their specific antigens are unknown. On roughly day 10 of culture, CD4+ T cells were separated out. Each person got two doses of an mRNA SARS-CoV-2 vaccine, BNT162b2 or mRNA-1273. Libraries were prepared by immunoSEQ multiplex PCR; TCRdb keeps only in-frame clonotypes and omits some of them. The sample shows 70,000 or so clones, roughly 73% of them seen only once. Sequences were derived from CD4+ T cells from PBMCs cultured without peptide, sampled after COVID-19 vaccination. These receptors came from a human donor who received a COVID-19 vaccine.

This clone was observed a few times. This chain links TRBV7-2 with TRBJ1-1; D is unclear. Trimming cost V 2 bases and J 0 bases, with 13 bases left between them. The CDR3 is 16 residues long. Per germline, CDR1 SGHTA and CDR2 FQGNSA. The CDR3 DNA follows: TGTGCCAGCAGCTTACTTCCGGGGTTAATGAACACTGAAGCTTTCTTT. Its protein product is CASSLLPGLMNTEAFF.

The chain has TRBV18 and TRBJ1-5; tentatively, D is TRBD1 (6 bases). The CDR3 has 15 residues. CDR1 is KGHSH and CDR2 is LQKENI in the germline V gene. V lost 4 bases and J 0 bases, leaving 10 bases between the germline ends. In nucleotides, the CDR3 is TGTGCCAGCTCACGGGGGGCGGTTAGCAATCAGCCCCAGCATTTT. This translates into CASSRGAVSNQPQHF.

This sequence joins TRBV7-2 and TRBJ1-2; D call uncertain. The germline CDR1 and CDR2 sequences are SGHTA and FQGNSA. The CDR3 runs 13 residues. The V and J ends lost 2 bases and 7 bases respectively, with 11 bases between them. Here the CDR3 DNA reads TGTGCCAGCAGCTTAAATTACCGCCGTGGCTACACCTTC. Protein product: CASSLNYRRGYTF.

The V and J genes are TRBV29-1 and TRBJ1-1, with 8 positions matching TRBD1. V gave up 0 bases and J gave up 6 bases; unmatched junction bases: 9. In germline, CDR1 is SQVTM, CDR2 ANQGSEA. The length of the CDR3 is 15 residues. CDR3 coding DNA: TGCAGCGTTGAAGATCGATCAGGGGGCACGGCTGAAGCTTTCTTT. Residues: CSVEDRSGGTAEAFF.

The CDR3 reads CASSSWTGDPEAFF. For the CDR3, the DNA is TGTGCCAGCAGTAGCTGGACAGGGGACCCTGAAGCTTTCTTT. The chain employs TRBV6-6 and TRBJ1-1; 9 bases align to TRBD1. CDR1 and CDR2 from the germline V gene are MNHNY and SVGAGI (reference sequence). This CDR3 is built from 14 residues. Unmatched junction bases numbered 7, after V lost 5 bases and J lost 6 bases.

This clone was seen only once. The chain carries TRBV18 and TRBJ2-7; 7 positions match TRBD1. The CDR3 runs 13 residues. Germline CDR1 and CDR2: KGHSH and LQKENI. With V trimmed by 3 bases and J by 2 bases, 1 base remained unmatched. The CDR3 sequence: CASSPDRAYEQYV. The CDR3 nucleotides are TGTGCCAGCTCACCCGACAGGGCCTACGAGCAGTACGTC.

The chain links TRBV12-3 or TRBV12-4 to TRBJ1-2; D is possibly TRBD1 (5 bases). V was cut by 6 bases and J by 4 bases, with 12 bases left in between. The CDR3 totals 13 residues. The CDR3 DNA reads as TGTGCCAGCAGGTCCGACAGCGTCTATGGCTACACCTTC. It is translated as CASRSDSVYGYTF.

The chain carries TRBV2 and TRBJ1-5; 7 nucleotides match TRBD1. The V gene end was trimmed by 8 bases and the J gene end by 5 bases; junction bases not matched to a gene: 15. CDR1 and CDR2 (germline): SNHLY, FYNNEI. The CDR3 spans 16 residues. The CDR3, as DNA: TGTGCCAGCTCCCCAAGAAAAGGGGGCGCCTATCAGCCCCAGCATTTT. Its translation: CASSPRKGGAYQPQHF.

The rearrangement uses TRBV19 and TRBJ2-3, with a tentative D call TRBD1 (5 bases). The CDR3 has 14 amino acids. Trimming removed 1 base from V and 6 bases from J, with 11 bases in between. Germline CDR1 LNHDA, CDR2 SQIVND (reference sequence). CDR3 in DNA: TGTGCCAGTAGTATAGCACAGGTTTTCGATACGCAGTATTTT. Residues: CASSIAQVFDTQYF.

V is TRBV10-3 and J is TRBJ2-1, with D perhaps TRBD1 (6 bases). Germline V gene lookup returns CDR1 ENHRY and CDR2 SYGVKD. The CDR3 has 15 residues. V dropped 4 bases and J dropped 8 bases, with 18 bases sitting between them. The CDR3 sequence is CAISARTGNADEQFF. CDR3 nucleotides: TGTGCCATCAGTGCCCGAACAGGGAACGCGGATGAGCAGTTCTTC.

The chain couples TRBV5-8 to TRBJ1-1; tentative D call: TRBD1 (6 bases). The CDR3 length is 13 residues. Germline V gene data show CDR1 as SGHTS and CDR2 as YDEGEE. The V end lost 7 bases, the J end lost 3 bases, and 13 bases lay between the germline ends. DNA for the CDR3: TGTGCCAGCCGATTAACAGGGTACACTGAAGCTTTCTTT. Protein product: CASRLTGYTEAFF. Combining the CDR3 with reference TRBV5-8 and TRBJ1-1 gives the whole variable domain EAGVTQSPTHLIKTRGQQATLRCSPISGHTSVYWYQQALGLGLQFLLWYDEGEERNRGNFPPRFSGRQFPNYSSELNVNALELEDSALYLCASRLTGYTEAFFGQGTRLTVV.

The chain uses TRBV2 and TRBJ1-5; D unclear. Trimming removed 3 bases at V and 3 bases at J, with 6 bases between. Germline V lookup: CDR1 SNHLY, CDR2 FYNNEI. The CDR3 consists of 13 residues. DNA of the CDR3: TGTGCCAGCAGTGACTCGACCAATCAGCCCCAGCATTTT. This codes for CASSDSTNQPQHF.

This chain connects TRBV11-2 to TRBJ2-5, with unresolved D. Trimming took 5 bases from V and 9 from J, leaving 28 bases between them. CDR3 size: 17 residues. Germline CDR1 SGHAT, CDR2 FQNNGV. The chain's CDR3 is CASSPSPFAGFKVAQYF. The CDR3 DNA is TGTGCCAGCAGCCCCAGCCCCTTCGCCGGGTTTAAGGTGGCCCAGTACTTC. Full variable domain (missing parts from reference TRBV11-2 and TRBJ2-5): EAGVAQSPRYKIIEKRQSVAFWCNPISGHATLYWYQQILGQGPKLLIQFQNNGVVDDSQLPKDRFSAERLKGVDSTLKIQPAKLEDSAVYLCASSPSPFAGFKVAQYFGPGTRLLVL.

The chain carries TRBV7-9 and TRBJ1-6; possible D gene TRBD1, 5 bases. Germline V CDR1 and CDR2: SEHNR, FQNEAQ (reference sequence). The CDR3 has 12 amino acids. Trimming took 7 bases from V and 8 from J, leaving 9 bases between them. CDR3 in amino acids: CASNQGDSPLHF. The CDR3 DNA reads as TGTGCCAGCAACCAAGGGGATTCACCCCTCCACTTT.

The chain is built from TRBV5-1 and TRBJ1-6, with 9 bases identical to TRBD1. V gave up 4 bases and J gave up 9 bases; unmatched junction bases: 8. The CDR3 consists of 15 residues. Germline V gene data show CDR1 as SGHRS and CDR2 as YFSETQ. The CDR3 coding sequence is TGCGCCAGCAGCGGGGGCGACAGGGGGGTTTCACCCCTCCACTTT. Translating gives CASSGGDRGVSPLHF.

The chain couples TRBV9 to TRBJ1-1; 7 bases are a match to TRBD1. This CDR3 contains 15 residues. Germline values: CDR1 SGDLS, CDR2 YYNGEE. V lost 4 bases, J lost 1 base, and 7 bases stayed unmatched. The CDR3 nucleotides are TGTGCCAGCAGCAAGGACAGGCGTCAGAACACTGAAGCTTTCTTT. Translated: CASSKDRRQNTEAFF.

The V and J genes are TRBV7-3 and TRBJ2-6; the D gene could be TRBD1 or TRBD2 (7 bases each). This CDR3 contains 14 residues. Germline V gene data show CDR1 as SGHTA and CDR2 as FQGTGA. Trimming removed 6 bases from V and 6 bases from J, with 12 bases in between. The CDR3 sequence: CASRQGGTANVLTF. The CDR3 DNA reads TGTGCCAGCAGGCAGGGGGGGACGGCCAACGTCCTGACTTTC.

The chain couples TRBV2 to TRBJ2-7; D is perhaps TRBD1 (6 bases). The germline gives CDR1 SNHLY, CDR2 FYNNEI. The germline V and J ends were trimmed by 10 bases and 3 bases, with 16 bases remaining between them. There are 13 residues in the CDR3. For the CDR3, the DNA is TGTGCCATTTCACGGGGACAAGACTACGAGCAGTACGTC. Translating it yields CAISRGQDYEQYV.

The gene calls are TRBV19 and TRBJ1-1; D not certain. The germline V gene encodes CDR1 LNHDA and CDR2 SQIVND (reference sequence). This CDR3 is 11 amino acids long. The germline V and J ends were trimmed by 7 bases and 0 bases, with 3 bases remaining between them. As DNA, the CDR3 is TGTGCCAGTAAGCTGAACACTGAAGCTTTCTTT. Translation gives CASKLNTEAFF.

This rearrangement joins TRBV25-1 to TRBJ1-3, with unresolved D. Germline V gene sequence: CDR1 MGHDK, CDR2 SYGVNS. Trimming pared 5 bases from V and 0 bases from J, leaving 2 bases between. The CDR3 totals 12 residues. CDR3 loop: CASSHSGNTIYF. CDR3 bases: TGTGCCAGCAGTCACTCTGGAAACACCATATATTTT.

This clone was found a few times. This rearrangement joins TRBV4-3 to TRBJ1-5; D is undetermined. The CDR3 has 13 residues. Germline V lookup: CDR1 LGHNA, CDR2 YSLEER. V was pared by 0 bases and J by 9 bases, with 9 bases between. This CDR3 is CASSQEAIGPQHF. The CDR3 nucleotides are TGCGCCAGCAGCCAAGAAGCTATCGGGCCCCAGCATTTT.

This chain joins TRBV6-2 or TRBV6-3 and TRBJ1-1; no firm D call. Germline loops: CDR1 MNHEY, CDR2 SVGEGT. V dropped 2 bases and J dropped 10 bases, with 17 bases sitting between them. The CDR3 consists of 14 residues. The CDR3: CASSYLDKPLGAFF. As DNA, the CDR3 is TGTGCCAGCAGTTACCTTGACAAGCCACTCGGAGCTTTCTTT.

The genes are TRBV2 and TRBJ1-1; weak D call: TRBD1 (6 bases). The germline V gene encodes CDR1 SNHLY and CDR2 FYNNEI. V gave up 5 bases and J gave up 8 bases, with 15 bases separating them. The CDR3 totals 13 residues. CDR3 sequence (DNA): TGTGCCAGCAGTCAAGAGTTGGGGGCGGAAGCTTTCTTT. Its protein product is CASSQELGAEAFF.

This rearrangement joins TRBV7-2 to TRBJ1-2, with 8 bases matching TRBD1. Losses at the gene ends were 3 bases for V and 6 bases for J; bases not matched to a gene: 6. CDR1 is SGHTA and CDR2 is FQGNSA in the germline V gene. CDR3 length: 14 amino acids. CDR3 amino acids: CASSFRRTGNGYTF. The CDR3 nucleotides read TGTGCCAGCAGCTTCCGGAGGACAGGGAATGGCTACACCTTC.

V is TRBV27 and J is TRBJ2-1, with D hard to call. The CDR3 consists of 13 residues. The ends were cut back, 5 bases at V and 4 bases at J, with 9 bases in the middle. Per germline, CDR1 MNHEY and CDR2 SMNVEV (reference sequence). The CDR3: CASSIRVYNEQFF. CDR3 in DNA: TGTGCCAGCAGTATACGGGTTTACAATGAGCAGTTCTTC.

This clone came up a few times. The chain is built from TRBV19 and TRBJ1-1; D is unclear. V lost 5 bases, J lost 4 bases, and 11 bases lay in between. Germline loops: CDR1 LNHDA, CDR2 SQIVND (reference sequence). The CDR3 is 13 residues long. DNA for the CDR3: TGTGCCAGTAGTCGTCAGGTCACCACTGAAGCTTTCTTT. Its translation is CASSRQVTTEAFF.

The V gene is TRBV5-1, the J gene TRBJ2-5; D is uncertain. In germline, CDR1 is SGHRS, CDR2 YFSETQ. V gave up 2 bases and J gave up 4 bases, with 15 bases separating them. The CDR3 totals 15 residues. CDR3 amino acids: CASSFTSDHGETQYF. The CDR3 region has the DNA TGCGCCAGCAGCTTTACATCAGACCACGGAGAGACCCAGTACTTC.